These 9 T cell receptor beta chains were sequenced from one sample in a study of CD8+ T cells in alopecia areata. The sequencing template was cDNA reverse transcribed from extracted RNA. Profiled with immunoSEQ multiplex PCR; TCRdb holds only in-frame clones, not every one. The sample shows more than 90,000 clones, 55% to 65% of them seen only once. Source material: CD4+ T cells sorted from blood. The receptor set was obtained from a human donor in good health.

This clone has a single count. This chain connects TRBV30 to TRBJ1-4; D gene unclear. The CDR3 consists of 15 residues. V was clipped by 3 bases and J by 7 bases, with 18 bases between them. CDR1 GTSNPN and CDR2 SVGIG come from the germline V gene (reference sequence). This chain's CDR3 is CAWRGISTGIEKLFF. CDR3 DNA: TGTGCCTGGAGAGGGATCTCAACGGGGATTGAAAAACTGTTTTTT.

The chain combines TRBV7-2 with TRBJ1-2, with D maybe TRBD1 (5 bases). This CDR3 is 15 amino acids long. Germline lookup yields CDR1 SGHTA and CDR2 FQGNSA. Trimming removed 4 bases from V and 8 bases from J, with 20 bases in between. The CDR3 is CASSSLSGGRGGYTF. The DNA for the CDR3 is TGTGCCAGCAGCTCACTTTCGGGGGGAAGAGGCGGCTACACCTTC.

The chain uses TRBV29-1 and TRBJ2-5; 7 nucleotides align to TRBD1. The junction had 9 bases not matched to a gene; V was cut back by 6 bases and J by 5 bases. This CDR3 is built from 13 residues. Germline-derived CDR1 and CDR2 are SQVTM and ANQGSEA. The CDR3 DNA reads TGCAGCGTGACCGACAGGGTTGGGGAGACCCAGTACTTC. Its translation: CSVTDRVGETQYF.

V usage is TRBV7-6 and J usage is TRBJ2-7; D unresolved. The CDR3 is 15 residues long. The germline gives CDR1 SGHVS, CDR2 FNYEAQ. Trimming cost V 3 bases and J 0 bases, with 12 bases left between them. The CDR3 region is CASSLPTGSSYEQYF. In DNA, the CDR3 is TGTGCCAGCAGCTTGCCGACCGGCAGCTCCTACGAGCAGTACTTC.

The V and J genes are TRBV27 and TRBJ2-3; 15 bases align to TRBD2. CDR3 size: 17 residues. In germline, CDR1 is MNHEY, CDR2 SMNVEV (reference sequence). Trimming took 6 bases from V and 5 from J; bases not matched to a gene: 9. CDR3 residues: CASRRTSGGAFGDTQYF. In nucleotides, the CDR3 is TGTGCCAGCAGGAGGACTAGCGGGGGGGCCTTCGGAGATACGCAGTATTTT.

This chain links TRBV5-1 with TRBJ1-5; D gene unclear. This CDR3 has 13 residues. In germline, CDR1 is SGHRS, CDR2 YFSETQ. The V end was cut by 0 bases, the J end by 5 bases, with 6 bases between. The CDR3 nucleotides are TGCGCCAGCAGCTTGGGTAGGGATCAGCCCCAGCATTTT. This sequence encodes CASSLGRDQPQHF.

CDR3 in amino acids: CASSKTDTEAFF. DNA for the CDR3: TGTGCCAGCAGTAAGACGGACACTGAAGCTTTCTTT. The chain joins TRBV9 to TRBJ1-1; D not resolved. Germline V gives CDR1 SGDLS, CDR2 YYNGEE. V lost 5 bases and J 3 bases, leaving 8 bases between the germline ends. The CDR3 has 12 amino acids.

The gene calls are TRBV5-1 and TRBJ2-1, with 8 bases that match TRBD2. The junction had 13 bases not matched to a gene; V was cut back by 0 bases and J by 5 bases. Germline V gene data show CDR1 as SGHRS and CDR2 as YFSETQ. The CDR3 runs to 18 residues. As DNA, the CDR3 is TGCGCCAGCAGCTTGGCCGGTGTGGCGGGGGGCCCCCACAATGAGCAGTTCTTC. It specifies CASSLAGVAGGPHNEQFF.

This sequence joins TRBV29-1 and TRBJ2-3, with D possibly being TRBD2 (5 bases). V dropped 5 bases and J dropped 3 bases, with 12 bases sitting between them. The CDR3 runs 13 residues. The V gene's germline CDR1 is SQVTM and CDR2 ANQGSEA. CDR3 sequence: CSVRISGTDTQYF. The CDR3 coding sequence is TGCAGCGTTAGGATTTCGGGGACAGATACGCAGTATTTT.